This TCR beta chain was obtained from a study of CD8+ T cells in alopecia areata. The study, taken as a whole, reports: Greater clonality was observed in lesional scalp samples, especially alopecia totalis/universalis, versus normal scalp. Alphabeta T cells residing in normal skin are also sequenced in scalp samples.

Germline V gene sequence: CDR1 GTSNPN, CDR2 SVGIG (reference sequence). The V end was cut by 4 bases, the J end by 5 bases, with 12 bases between. This CDR3 comprises 13 residues. Indicated treatment: oral pan-JAK inhibitor, 5-10 mg twice daily. This clone has only a few counts. Antigen: not known. Reverse transcribed after extraction, RNA yielded cDNA as the sequencing template. Some clones are missing from TCRdb's copy, which holds only in-frame ones; the method was immunoSEQ multiplex PCR. The table includes about 190,000 clones, 50% to 60% detected once. The material sequenced was CD4+ T cells sorted from blood, taken at week 4, from a patient treated with tofacitinib. The receptor was isolated from a human donor with alopecia areata. The genes are TRBV30 and TRBJ2-1; no reliable D call. The CDR3 coding sequence is TGTGCCTGGACTCCGTGGGGTAACAATGAGCAGTTCTTC. It yields the protein CAWTPWGNNEQFF.